This T cell receptor (beta chain) was sequenced for a study of type 1 regulatory T cells (dated by TCRdb to about 2021). As for the study more broadly: An in vitro protocol by which a Tr1-enriched, alloantigen-specific CD4 T cell product named T-allo10 was generated was characterized in the study. T-allo10 was being tested clinically in patients with hematological malignancies who were undergoing allogeneic hematopoietic stem cell transplantation.

According to the description, T-allo10 cells that came from the donor were anergic, were specific for host alloantigens, and could carry out alloantigen-specific suppression. TCRdb names Illumina MiSeq as the instrument used. TCRdb took the public reads, trimmed them with fastp at Q25, ran MiXCR for clone calling and kept in-frame beta chains. Each CDR3 protein gets just one entry, which takes the most common genes and DNA from the rows behind it. This sample lists around 69,000 distinct CDR3 sequences; about 60% were detected once. The ten largest clonotypes hold 7% to 9.5% of the sample. Relative to germline, V is 4 bases shorter and J is 0 bases shorter, with 7 bases between their ends. Taken from the germline V gene (reference sequence), the CDR1 and CDR2 loops are DFQATT and SNEGSKA. Measured from the cysteine to the phenylalanine, the CDR3 is 13 residues long. Only the CDR3 portion is preserved as DNA: 39 bases, with reading frame beginning at the first base.

Concerning this clonotype itself: Which antigen it targets is not known. No much larger clonotype is one base removed from it; base qualities were not supplied.

The chain links TRBV20-1 with TRBJ2-1; a weak D assignment points to TRBD2 (5 bases agree). The clonotype originates from a human donor in good health. Source material: cultured T cells, either the whole culture or a sorted T cell fraction (not recorded which). Interpreted using the paper, the cell subset or site label stands for: Tr1-enriched cell product generated in vitro against host alloantigens. The CDR3 region reads CSAIEGSYNEQFF. Here is the DNA: TGCAGTGCTATTGAGGGCTCCTACAATGAGCAGTTCTTC.